This T cell receptor (beta chain) originates from a study of shared clonotypes between healthy human individuals. The table came from immunoSEQ multiplex PCR; TCRdb's copy has only in-frame clones and leaves some out. This table holds about a million clones, around 76% found once. Sample: memory CD4+ T cells sorted from blood. Indicated subset: CD45RA-negative fraction. The TCR was taken from a man between 18 and 29 years old in good health.

The CDR3: CASSLLGQLSYEQYF. The CDR3 nucleotides are TGTGCCAGCAGCCTTCTTGGACAGCTATCCTACGAGCAGTACTTC. The chain is built from TRBV14 and TRBJ2-7, with D possibly being TRBD1 (6 bases). This CDR3 has 15 residues. V was trimmed by 4 bases and J by 1 base, leaving 14 bases between them. Germline V gene data show CDR1 as SGHDN and CDR2 as FVKESK.